These 28 T cell receptor beta chains were all obtained from the same sample, sequenced in a study of blood T cell repertoires in COVID-19. This table comes from immunoSEQ multiplex PCR, and its TCRdb copy is limited to in-frame clones, with some not included. The profile shows approximately 250,000 clones, around 89% of them singletons. The sequenced sample consisted of PBMCs or T cells enriched from blood (not recorded which). The receptors originated from a woman aged 55 to 70 in a cohort exposed to, infected with or recovered from COVID-19 (not recorded which).

The chain is built from TRBV7-6 and TRBJ2-7, with 8 bases matching TRBD1. The J segment lost 0 bases and the V segment lost 5 bases, leaving 6 bases of the junction unmatched. The CDR3 covers 15 residues. Germline V CDR1 and CDR2: SGHVS, FNYEAQ. In nucleotides, the CDR3 is TGTGCCAGCAGCCCCCGGGACAGGAGCTCCTACGAGCAGTACTTC. Protein product: CASSPRDRSSYEQYF.

This clone is a singleton in its sample. The chain joins TRBV27 to TRBJ1-5; the D gene is possibly TRBD1 (5 bases). The CDR3 contains 16 residues. Germline V lookup: CDR1 MNHEY, CDR2 SMNVEV (reference sequence). The V gene lost 2 bases and the J gene lost 5 bases, with 16 bases spanning the gap. The DNA of the CDR3 is TGTGCCAGCAGTTTAAAATTAGGGCAGGGCCATCAGCCCCAGCATTTT. It specifies CASSLKLGQGHQPQHF.

CDR3 in DNA: TGTGCCAGCGCAGACTACGAGCAGTACTTC. This codes for CASADYEQYF. The chain has TRBV6-6 and TRBJ2-7; D is ambiguous. CDR1 is MNHNY, CDR2 SVGAGI, per germline (reference sequence). The CDR3 consists of 10 residues. Trimming left V 8 bases short and J 3 bases short, with 5 bases between.

The chain joins TRBV7-9 to TRBJ2-7, with TRBD1 matching 12 bases. This CDR3 is 16 amino acids long. Germline V lookup: CDR1 SEHNR, CDR2 FQNEAQ (reference sequence). The ends lost 6 bases at V and 2 bases at J; junction bases unmatched: 8. CDR3 amino acids: CASRRPGTGGAYEQYF. The CDR3 bases are TGTGCCAGCAGGCGACCCGGGACAGGGGGCGCCTACGAGCAGTACTTC.

Notes on this clone: Relative to the germline gene, one junction end is altered; a read error may explain this. The chain couples TRBV7-7 to TRBJ2-7, with a weak D call TRBD1 (5 bases). Germline V CDR1 and CDR2: SSHAT, FNYEAQ (reference sequence). This CDR3 spans 15 amino acids. CDR3 in amino acids: CASSPVGAGSYEQYF. In DNA form, the CDR3 reads TGTGCTAGCAGCCCCGTTGGGGCAGGGTCCTACGAGCAGTACTTC.

The CDR3 here is CASSLGGQGADTQYF. CDR3 DNA: TGTGCCAGCAGCTTAGGGGGACAGGGGGCGGATACGCAGTATTTT. V gene TRBV7-3 combines with J gene TRBJ2-3; TRBD1 matches at 12 bases. V lost 2 bases to trimming and J lost 6 bases; unmatched junction nucleotides: 3. CDR3 length equals 15 residues. From germline, CDR1 is SGHTA and CDR2 FQGTGA. Looking up the rest from reference TRBV7-3 and TRBJ2-3 gives the full variable domain: GAGVSQTPSNKVTEKGKYVELRCDPISGHTALYWYRQSLGQGPEFLIYFQGTGAADDSGLPNDRFFAVRPEGSVSTLKIQRTERGDSAVYLCASSLGGQGADTQYFGPGTRLTVL.

In this sample, this clone turned up a few times. V and J are TRBV19 and TRBJ2-1; 11 bases fit TRBD1. From germline, CDR1 is LNHDA and CDR2 SQIVND (reference sequence). Losses at the gene ends were 5 bases for V and 2 bases for J; bases not matched to a gene: 2. The length of the CDR3 is 15 residues. The CDR3 loop reads CASSADRGPYNEQFF. CDR3 bases: TGTGCCAGTAGTGCGGACAGGGGGCCCTACAATGAGCAGTTCTTC. The variable domain in full, completed from reference TRBV19 and TRBJ2-1, reads DGGITQSPKYLFRKEGQNVTLSCEQNLNHDAMYWYRQDPGQGLRLIYYSQIVNDFQKGDIAEGYSVSREKKESFPLTVTSAQKNPTAFYLCASSADRGPYNEQFFGPGTRLTVL.

The CDR3: CASSALDSGNTIYF. CDR3 coding DNA: TGTGCCAGCAGCGCCCTGGACAGTGGAAACACCATATATTTT. This chain uses TRBV9 with TRBJ1-3; possibly TRBD1 for D (6 bases). The CDR3 contains 14 residues. Germline CDR1 reads SGDLS; CDR2 reads YYNGEE. Trimming removed 3 bases from V and 3 bases from J, with 10 bases in between.

This sequence joins TRBV27 and TRBJ1-5; D unclear. CDR3 length: 15 residues. V lost 6 bases and J 4 bases, leaving 16 bases between the germline ends. Germline assignment: CDR1 MNHEY and CDR2 SMNVEV (reference sequence). In nucleotides, the CDR3 is TGTGCCAGCAGAACGGGGTACAATCCTAATCAGCCCCAGCATTTT. Translated: CASRTGYNPNQPQHF.

V gene TRBV12-3 or TRBV12-4 combines with J gene TRBJ2-7; TRBD2 matches 10 bases. V shed 9 bases and J 3 bases; nucleotides not matched to a gene: 5. The length of the CDR3 is 13 residues. CDR3 sequence reads: CASESGRGYEQYF. Here the CDR3 DNA reads TGTGCCAGTGAAAGCGGGAGGGGCTACGAGCAGTACTTC.

Notes on this clone: An end of the junction differs from the germline gene, which may be a read error. V and J are TRBV7-7 and TRBJ1-1; possibly TRBD1 for D (5 bases). The CDR3 runs to 14 residues. Germline lookup yields CDR1 SSHAT and CDR2 FNYEAQ (reference sequence). CDR3 DNA sequence: TGTGCTAGCATCCCTCAGAAGGGGTACTCCCGAGCTTTCTTT. Translation gives CASIPQKGYSRAFF.

V and J are TRBV19 and TRBJ1-1, with D maybe TRBD1 (6 bases). CDR1 and CDR2 from the germline V gene are LNHDA and SQIVND (reference sequence). V was clipped by 3 bases and J by 3 bases, with 14 bases between them. The CDR3 consists of 15 residues. DNA of the CDR3: TGTGCCAGTAGTATTCAGGGGTGGGGAGACACTGAAGCTTTCTTT. Translation: CASSIQGWGDTEAFF. The whole variable domain, remainder taken from reference TRBV19 and TRBJ1-1, is DGGITQSPKYLFRKEGQNVTLSCEQNLNHDAMYWYRQDPGQGLRLIYYSQIVNDFQKGDIAEGYSVSREKKESFPLTVTSAQKNPTAFYLCASSIQGWGDTEAFFGQGTRLTVV.

The rearrangement joins TRBV20-1 to TRBJ2-3, with 12 nucleotides matching TRBD2. Germline V gives CDR1 DFQATT, CDR2 SNEGSKA (reference sequence). J lost 7 bases, V lost 3 bases, and 8 bases had no gene match. There are 15 residues in the CDR3. This CDR3 reads CSASMLTSGSYTQYF. In DNA form, the CDR3 reads TGCAGTGCTAGTATGCTGACTAGCGGGAGTTATACGCAGTATTTT.

The J gene is TRBJ2-1, the V gene TRBV25-1; 8 bases line up with TRBD1. Germline V gives CDR1 MGHDK, CDR2 SYGVNS. V was pared by 3 bases and J by 8 bases, with 3 bases of the junction left unmatched. CDR3 length equals 13 residues. This chain's CDR3 is CASSDRGHDEQFF. The CDR3 DNA reads TGTGCCAGCAGTGACAGGGGGCATGATGAGCAGTTCTTC.

This clone was recorded a few times. The chain is built from TRBV28 and TRBJ2-4; the D gene is possibly TRBD1 (5 bases). CDR1 and CDR2 (germline): MDHEN, SYDVKM. Deletions cut 6 bases from V and 6 bases from J, with 9 bases between. The CDR3 is 12 residues long. Here the CDR3 DNA reads TGTGCCAGCAGCCCTGACAGAAACATTCAGTACTTC. Translation gives CASSPDRNIQYF.

The chain couples TRBV11-2 to TRBJ1-5; D is unresolved. The length of the CDR3 is 15 residues. The germline CDR1 and CDR2 sequences are SGHAT and FQNNGV. V lost 2 bases to trimming and J lost 1 base, with 9 bases between them. For the CDR3, the DNA is TGTGCCAGCAGCTTAACGACTTTCAGCAATCAGCCCCAGCATTTT. Protein sequence: CASSLTTFSNQPQHF. Full variable domain (remainder filled in from reference TRBV11-2 and TRBJ1-5): EAGVAQSPRYKIIEKRQSVAFWCNPISGHATLYWYQQILGQGPKLLIQFQNNGVVDDSQLPKDRFSAERLKGVDSTLKIQPAKLEDSAVYLCASSLTTFSNQPQHFGDGTRLSIL.

The gene calls are TRBV6-5 and TRBJ1-4; TRBD1 agrees at 9 bases. V lost 7 bases and J lost 2; bases outside the gene matches: 2. The CDR3 sequence is 14 residues long. CDR1 and CDR2 from the germline V gene are MNHEY and SVGAGI. In DNA form, the CDR3 reads TGTGCCAGCACCGACAGGGGGACTAATGAAAAACTGTTTTTT. Residues: CASTDRGTNEKLFF.

The V call is TRBV5-5, the J call TRBJ2-1; TRBD1 is a possible D gene (6 bases). Trimming took 5 bases from V and 2 from J, leaving 11 bases between them. The CDR3 is made up of 14 amino acids. CDR1 is SGHKS and CDR2 is YYEKEE in the germline V gene (reference sequence). The CDR3 region is CASRPGVPYNEQFF. In DNA, the CDR3 is TGTGCCAGCAGACCAGGGGTCCCCTACAATGAGCAGTTCTTC. The variable domain in full, completed from reference TRBV5-5 and TRBJ2-1, reads DAGVTQSPTHLIKTRGQQVTLRCSPISGHKSVSWYQQVLGQGPQFIFQYYEKEERGRGNFPDRFSARQFPNYSSELNVNALLLGDSALYLCASRPGVPYNEQFFGPGTRLTVL.

The chain couples TRBV5-5 to TRBJ2-5, with TRBD2 identical over 11 bases. Germline trimming cut 2 bases from V and 6 bases from J; bases unmatched to any gene: 6. The CDR3 runs 15 residues. CDR1 and CDR2 (germline): SGHKS, YYEKEE (reference sequence). CDR3 in amino acids: CASSFKVAGGQTQYF. In DNA form, the CDR3 reads TGTGCCAGCAGCTTCAAGGTAGCGGGAGGGCAGACCCAGTACTTC.

CDR3 region: CASRQDRETQYF. The CDR3 region has the DNA TGCGCCAGCCGTCAGGATAGAGAGACCCAGTACTTC. V and J are TRBV5-1 and TRBJ2-5; D is undetermined. CDR1 is SGHRS and CDR2 is YFSETQ in the germline V gene. V dropped 7 bases and J dropped 4 bases, with 11 bases sitting between them. This CDR3 has 12 amino acids.

This chain links TRBV4-1 with TRBJ2-1; 11 bases fit TRBD2. There are 15 residues in the CDR3. From germline, CDR1 is MGHRA and CDR2 YSYEKL. The ends lost 1 base at V and 6 bases at J; junction bases unmatched: 2. CDR3 in DNA: TGCGCCAGCAGCCAAGGACTAGCGGGACCCAATGAGCAGTTCTTC. Translated, it gives CASSQGLAGPNEQFF.

This clone was detected only once. V and J are TRBV28 and TRBJ2-6; 9 bases agree with TRBD1. Per germline, CDR1 MDHEN and CDR2 SYDVKM. The CDR3 spans 16 residues. V gave up 6 bases and J gave up 3 bases; unmatched junction bases: 6. The CDR3 protein is CASSPGQGGGANVLTF. DNA of the CDR3: TGTGCCAGCAGCCCGGGACAGGGTGGTGGGGCCAACGTCCTGACTTTC.

This clone was seen just once. The J gene is TRBJ2-5, the V gene TRBV4-3; TRBD2 is a possible D gene (5 bases). There are 16 residues in the CDR3. Germline loops: CDR1 LGHNA, CDR2 YSLEER. V lost 0 bases to trimming and J lost 4 bases, with 15 bases between them. The CDR3 reads CASSQDPLARGETQYF. In nucleotides, the CDR3 is TGCGCCAGCAGCCAAGATCCATTGGCTCGGGGAGAGACCCAGTACTTC.

J is TRBJ1-1 and V is TRBV11-2, with D unclear. The V gene lost 6 bases and the J gene lost 1 base, with 6 bases spanning the gap. Germline CDR1 and CDR2: SGHAT and FQNNGV. The CDR3 runs 12 residues. The CDR3 coding sequence is TGTGCCAGCAGTTACAGGAACACTGAAGCTTTCTTT. Translation: CASSYRNTEAFF. Filled out from reference TRBV11-2 and TRBJ1-1, the complete variable domain reads EAGVAQSPRYKIIEKRQSVAFWCNPISGHATLYWYQQILGQGPKLLIQFQNNGVVDDSQLPKDRFSAERLKGVDSTLKIQPAKLEDSAVYLCASSYRNTEAFFGQGTRLTVV.

This chain connects TRBV28 to TRBJ2-7; 11 bases are a match to TRBD2. The J segment lost 4 bases and the V segment lost 7 bases, leaving 9 bases of the junction unmatched. Germline values: CDR1 MDHEN, CDR2 SYDVKM. The CDR3 totals 15 residues. Written as DNA, the CDR3 is TGTGCCAGCACCCGAGGGGGACTAGCGGTTTACGAGCAGTACTTC. This encodes CASTRGGLAVYEQYF.

The rearrangement uses TRBV9 and TRBJ2-3; D not certain. The CDR3 is 13 residues long. Trimming left V 0 bases short and J 5 bases short, with 7 bases between. From germline, CDR1 is SGDLS and CDR2 YYNGEE. The CDR3 reads CASSVGLRDTQYF. DNA for the CDR3: TGTGCCAGCAGCGTAGGACTTCGAGATACGCAGTATTTT.

The V call is TRBV14, the J call TRBJ1-3, with unresolved D. V was pared by 4 bases and J by 2 bases, with 9 bases between. The CDR3 extends over 14 amino acids. CDR1 is SGHDN, CDR2 FVKESK, per germline. The CDR3: CASSPTGAGNTIYF. CDR3 in DNA: TGTGCCAGCAGCCCGACCGGGGCTGGAAACACCATATATTTT.

The V and J genes are TRBV2 and TRBJ2-5; D not resolved. V lost 4 bases and J lost 5, with 11 bases in between. CDR3 length: 13 amino acids. Germline values: CDR1 SNHLY, CDR2 FYNNEI. The CDR3 reads CASSGELSETQYF. DNA for the CDR3: TGTGCCAGCAGTGGAGAACTTTCGGAGACCCAGTACTTC.